The rows below give T cell receptor beta chains drawn from one sample of a study of graft-versus-host responses after intestinal transplantation. Antigens of these TCRs are unknown. Clones were sequenced by immunoSEQ multiplex PCR, and TCRdb holds only the in-frame ones, with some missing. This table has under 140,000 clones, over 85% appearing once. The material was unstimulated CD8+ T cells sorted from spleen or lymph node cells, obtained before intestinal transplant. The receptor set was obtained from a human donor who received an intestinal transplant. Each CDR3 is given with its conserved first and last residue. The order of the fields is V gene, J gene, CDR3 protein.

>TRBV6-6|TRBJ2-3
CASSSGVAWDTQYF
>TRBV19|TRBJ2-1
CASGERTAYNEQFF
>TRBV7-9|TRBJ2-7
CASSGPSDVYEQYF
>TRBV28|TRBJ1-5
CASSLGSNQPQHF
>TRBV28|TRBJ1-5
CASSLFGPNNNQPQHF
>TRBV28|TRBJ2-2
CASSLGSGTLNTGELFF
>TRBV4-1|TRBJ2-7
CASSGRGSPSSYEQYF
>TRBV11-2|TRBJ2-7
CASSLVISGRGPPYEQYF
>TRBV13|TRBJ2-7
CASSAVHEQYF
>TRBV7-9|TRBJ1-5
CASSNAGYNQPQHF
>TRBV6-5|TRBJ1-4
CASDGENEKLFF
>TRBV5-4|TRBJ2-1
CASRRQGELNEQFF
>TRBV19|TRBJ2-2
CASSINSHTGELFF
>TRBV7-8|TRBJ1-3
CASSLVTTGNTIYF
>TRBV7-9|TRBJ2-7
CASEGTENPYEQYF
>TRBV5-6|TRBJ2-1
CASSLAYNEQFF
>TRBV2|TRBJ2-6
CASSSGAGANVLTF
>TRBV11-2|TRBJ2-1
CASSLGAGTMDEQFF
>TRBV7-3|TRBJ2-7
CASSIDSGYEQYF
>TRBV7-9|TRBJ2-1
CASLPGLAPIYNEQFF
>TRBV5-4|TRBJ2-2
CASSPGTDYTGELFF
>TRBV9|TRBJ2-1
CASSVGSTYYNEQFF
>TRBV27|TRBJ2-7
CASSTLFWGRFNEQYF
>TRBV30|TRBJ1-5
CAWSEGRSGLPRHF
>TRBV30|TRBJ1-2
CAWSESAYGYTF
>TRBV27|TRBJ2-1
CASSHSTTEQFF
>TRBV28|TRBJ1-5
CASSLWSGVNQPQHF
>TRBV9|TRBJ2-7
CASSEGKGANYEQYF
>TRBV5-6|TRBJ2-5
CASSLAYGDAETQYF
>TRBV19|TRBJ2-1
CASSSRGGGYNEQFF
>TRBV29-1|TRBJ2-5
CSVEERKIETQYF
>TRBV14|TRBJ2-5
CASSQTEGQGQETQYF
>TRBV7-3|TRBJ2-3
CASSPISGRDTDTQYF
>TRBV6-5|TRBJ1-4
CASRTISREGLFF
>TRBV4-1|TRBJ2-7
CASSQGQDSYEQYF
>TRBV7-3|TRBJ2-3
CASSPNGGPDTQYF
>TRBV13|TRBJ2-1
CASSLVLGRQYNEQFF
>TRBV4-1|TRBJ2-2
CASSQYPGTNTGELFF
>TRBV6-6|TRBJ1-3
CASSPAGNTIYF
>TRBV6-5|TRBJ1-3
CASSYDGGNTIYF
>TRBV10-1|TRBJ2-2
CASSDREPGELFF
>TRBV27|TRBJ2-7
CASSPATSTYEQYF
>TRBV7-3|TRBJ1-2
CASSREGPGQGITNYGYTF
>TRBV6-5|TRBJ2-7
CASSYSMVTEQYF
>TRBV7-8|TRBJ2-7
CASSLEGRAYEQYF
>TRBV27|TRBJ1-1
CASSLQGGTEAFF
>TRBV28|TRBJ2-7
CASSFRGSGVWEQYF